These 13 T cell receptor beta chains share one sample of origin, sequenced in a study of blood T cell repertoires in COVID-19. Sequencing was performed with immunoSEQ multiplex PCR; in TCRdb, only in-frame clones are kept and a portion is missing. The sample consists of about 200,000 clones, approximately 79% of them appearing once. The specimen sequenced was peripheral blood. The receptor set was obtained from a man aged 45-65 years who had recovered from COVID-19.

This clone was seen ten or more times. This chain joins TRBV3-1 (or the pseudogene TRBV3-2) and TRBJ1-2; D call uncertain. Germline V gene sequence: CDR1 LGHDT, CDR2 YNNKEL (reference sequence). Between the trimmed V and J ends, which lost 7 bases and 8 bases, there was a span of 11 bases. This CDR3 has 11 amino acids. CDR3 sequence reads: CASTRGRGYTF. CDR3 DNA sequence: TGTGCCAGCACCCGGGGAAGAGGCTACACCTTC.

This clone came up once. The V call is TRBV10-2, the J call TRBJ1-3; D is undetermined. In germline, CDR1 is WSHSY, CDR2 SAAADI. CDR3 size: 17 residues. V lost 3 bases to trimming and J lost 0 bases, with 15 bases between them. DNA for the CDR3: TGCGCCAGCAGTGAATCAGTATTTAAGTCCTCTGGAAACACCATATATTTT. Its protein product is CASSESVFKSSGNTIYF.

The chain recombines TRBV10-3 with TRBJ2-7, with D tentatively TRBD1 (5 bases). The V gene lost 5 bases and the J gene lost 7 bases, with 18 bases spanning the gap. The germline gives CDR1 ENHRY, CDR2 SYGVKD. The CDR3 runs to 14 residues. CDR3 in DNA: TGTGCCATCAGTTCCAAATTCGACAGTGGGGAGCAGTACTTC. This translates into CAISSKFDSGEQYF.

This chain uses TRBV7-2 with TRBJ1-5; D is undetermined. This CDR3 has 12 amino acids. In germline, CDR1 is SGHTA, CDR2 FQGNSA. V was shortened by 5 bases and J by 3 bases, with 5 bases between the two germline ends. CDR3: CASSVLNQPQHF. The CDR3 DNA reads TGTGCCAGCAGCGTACTCAATCAGCCCCAGCATTTT.

The chain couples TRBV27 to TRBJ2-7; D is possibly TRBD1 (5 bases). V lost 3 bases and J lost 5, with 17 bases in between. The germline V gene encodes CDR1 MNHEY and CDR2 SMNVEV (reference sequence). There are 15 residues in the CDR3. The CDR3 loop is CASSFRALYGDEQYF. The CDR3 DNA is TGTGCCAGCAGTTTCAGGGCCTTATATGGGGACGAGCAGTACTTC.

The chain employs TRBV18 and TRBJ1-2; 8 positions match TRBD1. The CDR3 loop spans 14 amino acids. V trimming: 3 bases; J trimming: 6 bases; junction bases outside the gene matches: 6. The germline gives CDR1 KGHSH, CDR2 LQKENI. Here the CDR3 reads CASSPLQQGDGYTF. In nucleotides, the CDR3 is TGTGCCAGCTCACCCTTACAACAGGGGGATGGCTACACCTTC.

The chain links TRBV19 to TRBJ2-3, with 10 nucleotides matching TRBD2. Germline lookup yields CDR1 LNHDA and CDR2 SQIVND (reference sequence). This CDR3 comprises 15 residues. V lost 4 bases to trimming and J lost 6 bases; unmatched junction nucleotides: 7. In DNA form, the CDR3 reads TGTGCCAGTAGTAATGTACTAGCGGGAATCGATACGCAGTATTTT. It translates to CASSNVLAGIDTQYF.

The gene calls are TRBV19 and TRBJ1-5, with TRBD1 matching 7 bases. Germline trimming cut 5 bases from V and 5 bases from J; bases unmatched to any gene: 15. The CDR3 totals 17 residues. Germline loops: CDR1 LNHDA, CDR2 SQIVND (reference sequence). The DNA of the CDR3 is TGTGCCAGTAGTTTTAGAACTGGAGGGGGCGAGGATCAGCCCCAGCATTTT. Residues: CASSFRTGGGEDQPQHF.

This clone was detected once. The V and J genes are TRBV7-9 and TRBJ1-1; D gene ambiguous. Germline V gene lookup returns CDR1 SEHNR and CDR2 FQNEAQ (reference sequence). The CDR3 loop spans 14 amino acids. Trimming stripped 1 base from V and 1 base from J, with 7 bases between. The CDR3 here is CASSLGAGNTEAFF. The DNA of the CDR3 is TGTGCCAGCAGCTTAGGCGCGGGGAACACTGAAGCTTTCTTT.

The chain carries TRBV10-3 and TRBJ1-1; tentative D call: TRBD1 (6 bases). The CDR3 loop spans 14 amino acids. The V and J ends lost 0 bases and 6 bases respectively, with 11 bases between them. Germline loops: CDR1 ENHRY, CDR2 SYGVKD. The CDR3 nucleotides are TGTGCCATCAGTGAGTCCTGGCAGGGGTCTGAAGCTTTCTTT. Its translation: CAISESWQGSEAFF.

This chain uses TRBV15 with TRBJ2-2; weak D call: TRBD1 (5 bases). The CDR3 is 14 residues long. Trimming cost V 1 base and J 3 bases, with 6 bases left between them. Germline lookup yields CDR1 LNHNV and CDR2 YYDKDF (reference sequence). The CDR3 bases are TGTGCCACCAGCAGAGGGGGCTACACCGGGGAGCTGTTTTTT. As protein: CATSRGGYTGELFF.

V and J are TRBV4-1 and TRBJ1-6; D is ambiguous. The CDR3 is 18 amino acids. Germline V gene sequence: CDR1 MGHRA, CDR2 YSYEKL. V shed 0 bases and J shed 0 bases, with 12 bases lying between them. CDR3 loop: CASSQDRTGGSYNSPLHF. CDR3 DNA sequence: TGCGCCAGCAGCCAAGATCGGACGGGAGGCTCCTATAATTCACCCCTCCACTTT.

This chain connects TRBV29-1 to TRBJ1-1; TRBD1 matches 7 bases. The CDR3 has 13 amino acids. V lost 6 bases to trimming and J lost 5 bases; unmatched junction nucleotides: 9. Germline loops: CDR1 SQVTM, CDR2 ANQGSEA. CDR3 sequence: CSVQPGQRTEAFF. The CDR3 DNA reads as TGCAGCGTCCAACCGGGACAGAGAACTGAAGCTTTCTTT.